The T cell receptor (beta chain) described here comes from a study of identical twins. In germline, CDR1 is DFQATT, CDR2 SNEGSKA (reference sequence). The ends were cut back, 1 base at V and 0 bases at J, with 10 bases in the middle. The CDR3 totals 14 residues. Via MiXCR, TCRdb re-called the 5' RACE reads, giving one row per CDR3 protein. The data show hundreds of thousands of distinct CDR3 sequences, over 20% seen once. These data were likewise used in another study, on T cells expressing NK-cell markers. As reported in that work: CD3+CD56+NKG2C+, CD3+CD56+NKG2C- and CD3+CD56-NKG2C+ T cells, once sorted, supplied the TCR beta repertoires. With respect to HCMV, seven of the eight sequenced donors were seropositive, and one was seronegative. NKG2C+ dominant clonotype frequencies in several donors were about 1.0-8% of CD8+ T cells. Once again these clonotypes came out on top in the CD3+CD56-NKG2C+ fraction of a few donors.

The sample taken for sequencing was PBMCs. This receptor was obtained from a woman between 18 and 30 years old in good health. This rearrangement joins TRBV20-1 to TRBJ2-7; TRBD1 is a possible D gene (5 bases). The CDR3 reads CSARVTAASYEQYF. CDR3 nucleotides: TGCAGTGCTAGAGTGACAGCTGCCTCCTACGAGCAGTACTTC.